This passage covers 3 T cell receptor beta chains from one sample sequenced in a study of blood T cell repertoires in COVID-19. Here immunoSEQ multiplex PCR was the method, and the copy in TCRdb shows in-frame clones only, minus some. The profile covers 150,000 to 200,000 clones, with more than 70% appearing a single time and roughly 13% taken by the ten largest. Sequencing input: peripheral blood. The receptors shown here come from a man aged 18 to 30 with active or convalescent COVID-19.

The chain links TRBV9 to TRBJ2-2; no clear D gene. Looked up from germline, CDR1 is SGDLS and CDR2 is YYNGEE. Trimming stripped 0 bases from V and 0 bases from J, with 3 bases between. The CDR3 runs to 14 residues. CDR3 coding DNA: TGTGCCAGCAGCGTAGCGGCGAACACCGGGGAGCTGTTTTTT. Its translation: CASSVAANTGELFF.

This chain links TRBV18 with TRBJ1-4, with 7 bases fitting TRBD1. The germline CDR1 and CDR2 sequences are KGHSH and LQKENI. The CDR3 consists of 15 residues. Trimming at V came to 5 bases and at J to 7 bases, leaving 10 bases not matched to a gene. In nucleotides, the CDR3 is TGTGCCAGCTCATCACGACAGGGACCGAGTGAAAAACTGTTTTTT. Its translation is CASSSRQGPSEKLFF.

V usage is TRBV9 and J usage is TRBJ2-3; the match to TRBD2 covers 11 bases. CDR1 and CDR2 from the germline V gene are SGDLS and YYNGEE. The CDR3 is 15 amino acids. The ends lost 4 bases at V and 4 bases at J; junction bases unmatched: 5. The CDR3 protein is CASSLGLAGSDTQYF. The CDR3 DNA reads as TGTGCCAGCAGCTTAGGACTAGCGGGCTCAGATACGCAGTATTTT.